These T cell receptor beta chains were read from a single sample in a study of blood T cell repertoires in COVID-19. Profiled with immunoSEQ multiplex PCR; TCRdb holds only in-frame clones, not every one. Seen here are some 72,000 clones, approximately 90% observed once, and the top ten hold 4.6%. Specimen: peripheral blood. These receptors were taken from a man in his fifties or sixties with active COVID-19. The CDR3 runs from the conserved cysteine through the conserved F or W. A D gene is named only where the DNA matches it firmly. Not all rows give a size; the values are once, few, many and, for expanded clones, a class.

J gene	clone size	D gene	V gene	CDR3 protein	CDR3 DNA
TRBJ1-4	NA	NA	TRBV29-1	CSARDTPNEKLFF	TGCAGCGCAAGAGACACTCCTAATGAAAAACTGTTTTTT
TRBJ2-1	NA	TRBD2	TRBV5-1	CASSLGGSGRGPNEQFF	TGCGCCAGCAGCTTGGGGGGTAGCGGGAGAGGGCCCAATGAGCAGTTCTTC
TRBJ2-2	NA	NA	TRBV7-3	CASSPTGISTGELFF	TGTGCCAGCAGCCCCACAGGGATAAGCACCGGGGAGCTGTTTTTT
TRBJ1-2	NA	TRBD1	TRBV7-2	CASSLETGSYTF	TGTGCCAGCAGCTTGGAGACAGGGAGCTACACCTTC
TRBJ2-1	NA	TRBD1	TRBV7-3	CASSPGQGAQNEQFF	TGTGCCAGCAGCCCGGGACAGGGGGCGCAGAATGAGCAGTTCTTC
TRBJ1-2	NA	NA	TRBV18	CASADILTNGYTF	TGTGCCAGCGCAGACATCCTTACCAATGGCTACACCTTC
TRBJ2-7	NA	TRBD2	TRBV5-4	CASSFLGGGPDSYEQYF	TGTGCCAGCAGCTTCCTCGGCGGGGGGCCAGACTCCTACGAGCAGTACTTC
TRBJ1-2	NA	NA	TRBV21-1	CASSPGIRDRGIHGYTF	TGTGCCAGCAGCCCGGGGATACGGGACAGGGGTATTCATGGCTACACCTTC
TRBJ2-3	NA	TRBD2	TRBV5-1	CASSPLSGGTSTDTQYF	TGCGCCAGCAGCCCCTTGAGCGGGGGGACTAGCACAGATACGCAGTATTTT
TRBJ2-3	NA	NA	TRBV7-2	CASSQRSSTDTQYF	TGTGCCAGCAGTCAGAGGTCTAGCACAGATACGCAGTATTTT
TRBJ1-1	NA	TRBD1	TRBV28	CASSPRGLGSPERYTEAFF	TGTGCCAGCAGCCCCAGGGGGCTGGGGTCACCAGAACGATACACTGAAGCTTTCTTT
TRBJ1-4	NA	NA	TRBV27	CASSLRGGTSYEKLFF	TGTGCCAGCAGTTTAAGAGGAGGAACCTCCTATGAAAAACTGTTTTTT
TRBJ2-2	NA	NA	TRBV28	CASSSGQHSNTGELFF	TGTGCCAGCAGTTCCGGACAGCATTCGAACACCGGGGAGCTGTTTTTT
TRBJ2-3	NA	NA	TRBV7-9	CASSLRSVRPDTQYF	TGTGCCAGCAGCTTAAGATCTGTGCGTCCAGATACGCAGTATTTT
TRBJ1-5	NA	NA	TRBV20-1	CSASLDSRGNQPQHF	TGCAGTGCTAGTCTGGACTCGCGGGGCAATCAGCCCCAGCATTTT
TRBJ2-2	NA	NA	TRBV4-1	CASSQGAGGELFF	TGCGCCAGCAGCCAAGGGGCAGGCGGGGAGCTGTTTTTT
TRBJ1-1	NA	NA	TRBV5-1	CASSLGSLRGTEAFF	TGCGCCAGCAGCCTCGGGTCTCTCCGGGGAACTGAAGCTTTCTTT
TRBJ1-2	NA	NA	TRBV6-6	CASIPGVQSGYTF	TGTGCCAGCATCCCGGGGGTACAGTCTGGCTACACCTTC
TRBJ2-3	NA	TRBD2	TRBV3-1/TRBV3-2	CASSQVFWTSGDNTDTQYF	TGTGCCAGCAGCCAAGTCTTCTGGACTAGCGGGGACAACACAGATACGCAGTATTTT
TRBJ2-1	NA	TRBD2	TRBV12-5	CASGLPSRDFWEGLNEQFF	TGTGCTAGTGGTTTGCCGTCCCGGGACTTTTGGGAGGGGCTAAATGAGCAGTTCTTC
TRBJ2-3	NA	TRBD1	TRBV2	CASLDRGGADTQYF	TGTGCCAGCCTTGACAGGGGAGGTGCAGATACGCAGTATTTT
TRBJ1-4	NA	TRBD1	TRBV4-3	CASSRGRDRTNEKLFF	TGCGCCAGCAGCCGCGGGAGGGACAGAACTAATGAAAAACTGTTTTTT
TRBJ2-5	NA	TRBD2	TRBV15	CATSRVDFGTSSETQYF	TGTGCCACCAGCAGAGTTGACTTTGGGACTAGCAGCGAGACCCAGTACTTC
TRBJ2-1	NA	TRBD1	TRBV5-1	CASSLEGAYNEQFF	TGCGCCAGCAGTCTAGAGGGGGCTTACAATGAGCAGTTCTTC
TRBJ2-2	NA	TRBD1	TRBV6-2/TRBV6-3	CASSPPNRGTGELFF	TGTGCCAGCAGTCCGCCCAACAGGGGCACCGGGGAGCTGTTTTTT
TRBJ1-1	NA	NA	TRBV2	CASSELVQKRTEAFF	TGTGCCAGCAGTGAACTTGTTCAGAAACGCACTGAAGCTTTCTTT
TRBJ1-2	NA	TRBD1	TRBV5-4	CASRSIGTVYGYTF	TGTGCCAGCAGATCCATCGGGACAGTCTATGGCTACACCTTC
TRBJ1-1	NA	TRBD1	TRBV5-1	CASSPRVGDRRLRAFF	TGCGCCAGCAGCCCGAGGGTTGGGGACAGAAGGTTGCGAGCTTTCTTT
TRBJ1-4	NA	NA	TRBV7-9	CASSLAGGEKLFF	TGTGCCAGCAGCTTGGCAGGTGGGGAAAAACTGTTTTTT
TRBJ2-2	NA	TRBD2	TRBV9	CASQRGVDTGELFF	TGTGCCAGCCAGCGGGGGGTCGACACCGGGGAGCTGTTTTTT
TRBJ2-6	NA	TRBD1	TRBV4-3	CASSWGQGVVAGANVLTF	TGCGCCAGCAGCTGGGGACAGGGAGTGGTTGCTGGGGCCAACGTCCTGACTTTC
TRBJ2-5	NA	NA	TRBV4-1	CASRGSGYQETQYF	TGCGCCAGCAGGGGGTCAGGGTACCAAGAGACCCAGTACTTC
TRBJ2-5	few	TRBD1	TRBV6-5	CASRRAGGNQETQYF	TGTGCCAGCAGGAGGGCAGGGGGAAACCAAGAGACCCAGTACTTC
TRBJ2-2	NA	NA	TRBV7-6	CASSLLKTNTGELFF	TGTGCCAGCAGCTTACTAAAAACGAACACCGGGGAGCTGTTTTTT
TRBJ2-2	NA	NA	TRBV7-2	CASSLGASRTGELFF	TGTGCCAGCAGCTTAGGGGCTAGCCGAACCGGGGAGCTGTTTTTT
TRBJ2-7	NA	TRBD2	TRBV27	CASSLSAGTSGRAPNYEQYF	TGTGCCAGCAGTTTATCCGCCGGGACTAGCGGGAGGGCTCCGAACTACGAGCAGTACTTC
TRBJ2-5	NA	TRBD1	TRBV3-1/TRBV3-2	CASSQPLGGQGQETQYF	TGTGCCAGCAGCCAACCGTTAGGAGGACAGGGGCAAGAGACCCAGTACTTC
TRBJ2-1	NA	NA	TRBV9	CASSSTGNDIYSYNEQFF	TGTGCCAGCAGCTCCACAGGGAATGATATTTACTCCTACAATGAGCAGTTCTTC
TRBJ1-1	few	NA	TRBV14	CASSQEASGTEAFF	TGTGCCAGCAGCCAAGAAGCAAGCGGCACTGAAGCTTTCTTT
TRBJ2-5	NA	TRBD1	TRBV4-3	CASSQWGQQETQYF	TGCGCCAGCAGCCAATGGGGACAGCAAGAGACCCAGTACTTC
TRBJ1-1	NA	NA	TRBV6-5	CASSNGQNTEAFF	TGTGCCAGCAGCAATGGACAGAACACTGAAGCTTTCTTT
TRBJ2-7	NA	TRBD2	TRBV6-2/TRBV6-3	CASSRAGDYEQYF	TGTGCCAGCAGTCGCGCGGGGGACTACGAGCAGTACTTC
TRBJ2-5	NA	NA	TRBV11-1	CASSFGLPGAQYF	TGTGCCAGCAGCTTTGGTCTCCCCGGGGCCCAGTACTTC
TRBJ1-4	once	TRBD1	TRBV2	CASSEADRWTNEKLFF	TGTGCCAGCAGTGAAGCGGACAGGTGGACTAATGAAAAACTGTTTTTT
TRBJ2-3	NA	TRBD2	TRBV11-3	CASSPYGRSTDTQYF	TGTGCCAGCAGCCCATACGGGAGGAGCACAGATACGCAGTATTTT
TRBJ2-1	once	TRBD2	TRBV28	CASTPGGVYNEQFF	TGTGCCAGCACCCCCGGGGGGGTCTACAATGAGCAGTTCTTC
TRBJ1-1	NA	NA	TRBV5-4	CASSFPGTRTMRNTEAFF	TGTGCCAGCAGCTTTCCAGGGACAAGAACAATGCGGAACACTGAAGCTTTCTTT
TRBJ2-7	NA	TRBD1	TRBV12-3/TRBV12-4	CASSRTGPYEQYF	TGTGCCAGCAGCCGGACAGGGCCCTACGAGCAGTACTTC
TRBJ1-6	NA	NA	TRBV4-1	CASSPLGHHNSPLHF	TGCGCCAGCAGCCCGCTGGGGCACCATAATTCACCCCTCCACTTT
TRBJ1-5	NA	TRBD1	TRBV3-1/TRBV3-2	CASSQAGGKGDQPQHF	TGTGCCAGCAGCCAAGCAGGGGGCAAGGGTGACCAGCCCCAGCATTTT
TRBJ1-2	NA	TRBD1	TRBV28	CASSPISTGLKGYTF	TGTGCCAGCAGTCCCATCTCGACAGGGCTAAAAGGCTACACCTTC
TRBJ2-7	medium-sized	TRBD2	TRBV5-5	CASSLLLAGATYEQYF	TGTGCCAGCAGCTTGTTACTAGCGGGGGCTACCTACGAGCAGTACTTC
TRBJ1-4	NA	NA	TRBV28	CASGAQNEKLFF	TGTGCCAGCGGGGCGCAGAATGAAAAACTGTTTTTT
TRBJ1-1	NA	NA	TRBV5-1	CASSLADSNTEAFF	TGCGCCAGCAGCTTGGCGGACAGTAACACTGAAGCTTTCTTT
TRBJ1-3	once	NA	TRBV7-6	CARSSERANSGNTIYF	TGTGCCAGGTCCTCGGAGCGGGCGAACTCTGGAAACACCATATATTTT
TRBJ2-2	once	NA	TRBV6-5	CASSYADRITGELFF	TGTGCCAGCAGTTACGCCGACAGGATCACCGGGGAGCTGTTTTTT
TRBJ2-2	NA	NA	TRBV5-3	CARRGTLYTGELFF	TGTGCCAGACGGGGGACTCTATACACCGGGGAGCTGTTTTTT
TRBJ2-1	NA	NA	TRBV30	CAWSRDGGYEQFF	TGTGCCTGGAGTAGAGATGGGGGCTATGAGCAGTTCTTC
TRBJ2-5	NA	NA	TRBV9	CASSVEPSSGETQYF	TGTGCCAGCAGCGTAGAGCCCAGCAGCGGAGAGACCCAGTACTTC